Below, 21 T cell receptor beta chains from the same sample are listed, as sequenced in a study of early stage breast cancer tumors. The repertoire was sequenced with immunoSEQ multiplex PCR; TCRdb's copy has only in-frame clones and lacks some. The sample has 12,000 to 15,000 clones; approximately 88% are singletons. Sequenced material: normal breast tissue next to the tumor. All receptors come from a person between 30 and 45 years old with breast cancer.

Here the CDR3 reads CASSARSGSGTDTQYF. CDR3 sequence (DNA): TGTGCCAGCAGCGCCCGTAGCGGGAGCGGCACAGATACGCAGTATTTT. This sequence joins TRBV7-3 and TRBJ2-3; TRBD2 agrees at 9 bases. Trimming at V came to 5 bases and at J to 1 base, leaving 7 bases not matched to a gene. Germline V gives CDR1 SGHTA, CDR2 FQGTGA. This CDR3 has 16 residues. Full variable domain (remainder filled in from reference TRBV7-3 and TRBJ2-3): GAGVSQTPSNKVTEKGKYVELRCDPISGHTALYWYRQSLGQGPEFLIYFQGTGAADDSGLPNDRFFAVRPEGSVSTLKIQRTERGDSAVYLCASSARSGSGTDTQYFGPGTRLTVL.

The rearrangement uses TRBV6-1 and TRBJ2-7; D is possibly TRBD1 or TRBD2 (5 bases each). Germline V gene sequence: CDR1 MNHNS, CDR2 SASEGT. V was cut by 5 bases and J by 5 bases, with 19 bases left in between. This CDR3 region has 15 residues. The CDR3 DNA follows: TGTGCCAGCAGTACCGCAATTCCCGGGGCCGACGAGCAGTACTTC. This encodes CASSTAIPGADEQYF.

The chain joins TRBV10-3 to TRBJ1-3, with no clear D. The germline V and J ends were trimmed by 8 bases and 0 bases, with 8 bases remaining between them. The CDR3 is made up of 13 amino acids. Germline CDR1 is ENHRY and CDR2 is SYGVKD. Here the CDR3 DNA reads TGTGCCATCGTGCCAGCCTCTGGAAACACCATATATTTT. Amino acids: CAIVPASGNTIYF.

This clone was observed once. The chain combines TRBV11-2 with TRBJ2-1; D unresolved. In germline, CDR1 is SGHAT, CDR2 FQNNGV. Trimming took 1 base from V and 9 from J, leaving 4 bases between them. The CDR3 is 11 amino acids. Here the CDR3 reads CASSLGVEQFF. The CDR3 nucleotides are TGTGCCAGCAGCTTAGGGGTTGAGCAGTTCTTC.

The chain employs TRBV6-6 and TRBJ2-1, with 12 bases aligning to TRBD2. Trimming took 5 bases from V and 8 from J; bases not matched to a gene: 7. Germline CDR1 MNHNY, CDR2 SVGAGI (reference sequence). The CDR3 has 15 residues. The CDR3 spells CASSTTSGSVDEQFF. In DNA form, the CDR3 reads TGTGCCAGCAGTACGACTAGCGGGAGTGTCGATGAGCAGTTCTTC.

The chain employs TRBV5-4 and TRBJ2-7; 7 positions match TRBD1. Germline V CDR1 and CDR2: SGHNT, YYREEE (reference sequence). CDR3 length: 14 amino acids. Germline trimming cut 4 bases from V and 1 base from J; bases unmatched to any gene: 5. In nucleotides, the CDR3 is TGTGCCAGCAGCGCCGACAGGGTTTCCTACGAGCAGTACTTC. Its translation is CASSADRVSYEQYF. The full variable domain, rest sourced from reference TRBV5-4 and TRBJ2-7, is ETGVTQSPTHLIKTRGQQVTLRCSSQSGHNTVSWYQQALGQGPQFIFQYYREEENGRGNFPPRFSGLQFPNYSSELNVNALELDDSALYLCASSADRVSYEQYFGPGTRLTVT.

The V gene is TRBV27, the J gene TRBJ2-1, with TRBD2 matching 8 bases. Trimming at V came to 3 bases and at J to 2 bases, leaving 3 bases not matched to a gene. The CDR3 covers 15 residues. Per germline, CDR1 MNHEY and CDR2 SMNVEV (reference sequence). The CDR3 sequence is CASSLMREAYNEQFF. As DNA, the CDR3 is TGTGCCAGCAGTTTGATGCGGGAGGCCTACAATGAGCAGTTCTTC.

This rearrangement joins TRBV18 to TRBJ1-5; 8 bases line up with TRBD1. Germline CDR1 and CDR2: KGHSH and LQKENI. Unmatched junction bases numbered 20, after V lost 4 bases and J lost 9 bases. The length of the CDR3 is 18 residues. Here the CDR3 reads CASSLKDRVRTSPPPQHF. The CDR3 DNA is TGTGCCAGCTCACTAAAGGACAGGGTCCGGACGAGCCCCCCGCCCCAGCATTTT.

The V call is TRBV5-1, the J call TRBJ1-3; D might be TRBD1 (5 bases). Germline V gene lookup returns CDR1 SGHRS and CDR2 YFSETQ. This CDR3 is 14 amino acids long. V was pared by 5 bases and J by 2 bases, with 11 bases between. The DNA of the CDR3 is TGCGCCAGCAGGACCGGGACGGCTGGAAACACCATATATTTT. It yields the protein CASRTGTAGNTIYF. The variable domain in full, with the rest retrieved from reference TRBV5-1 and TRBJ1-3, is KAGVTQTPRYLIKTRGQQVTLSCSPISGHRSVSWYQQTPGQGLQFLFEYFSETQRNKGNFPGRFSGRQFSNSRSEMNVSTLELGDSALYLCASRTGTAGNTIYFGEGSWLTVV.

This clone was seen a single time. The gene calls are TRBV23-1 and TRBJ2-1, with TRBD1 as a possible D gene (6 bases). TRBV23-1 qualifies as an ORF whose function is uncertain. The CDR3 has 13 residues. V gave up 8 bases and J gave up 5 bases, with 13 bases separating them. CDR3: CASAEAGDNEQFF. The CDR3 DNA sequence: TGCGCCAGCGCCGAGGCAGGGGACAATGAGCAGTTCTTC.

The chain recombines TRBV19 with TRBJ2-1; weak D call: TRBD1 (5 bases). From germline, CDR1 is LNHDA and CDR2 SQIVND (reference sequence). The CDR3 has 15 amino acids. The V gene lost 3 bases and the J gene lost 8 bases, with 17 bases spanning the gap. The CDR3 DNA reads TGTGCCAGTAGTATGGCTGGGCCCATACAGGATGAGCAGTTCTTC. Amino acids: CASSMAGPIQDEQFF.

The chain couples TRBV11-2 to TRBJ1-2; possible D gene TRBD1, 5 bases. The CDR3 consists of 13 residues. V shed 1 base and J shed 8 bases, with 11 bases lying between them. Germline V gene lookup returns CDR1 SGHAT and CDR2 FQNNGV. The DNA of the CDR3 is TGTGCCAGCAGCTTAGTGGAGGGGCTAGGCTACACCTTC. It translates to CASSLVEGLGYTF.

The rearrangement uses TRBV6-4 and TRBJ2-3; 11 nucleotides align to TRBD2. The CDR3 loop spans 16 amino acids. V lost 0 bases, J lost 4 bases, and 3 bases stayed unmatched. Germline V gene sequence: CDR1 MRHNA, CDR2 SNTAGT. The CDR3 DNA reads as TGTGCCAGCAGTGACTCGTCACTAGCGGGAGCAGATACGCAGTATTTT. This gives the protein CASSDSSLAGADTQYF.

V gene TRBV7-2 combines with J gene TRBJ2-1, with 11 bases matching TRBD2. Germline CDR1 reads SGHTA; CDR2 reads FQGNSA. The CDR3 runs 15 residues. Trimming at V came to 3 bases and at J to 4 bases, leaving 2 bases not matched to a gene. The CDR3 here is CASSFSGRAYNEQFF. DNA for the CDR3: TGTGCCAGCAGCTTTAGCGGGAGGGCGTACAATGAGCAGTTCTTC.

The chain carries TRBV7-9 and TRBJ2-5; 12 bases are a match to TRBD2. Germline CDR1 reads SEHNR; CDR2 reads FQNEAQ (reference sequence). This CDR3 contains 15 residues. J was trimmed by 4 bases and V by 5 bases; bases with no gene match: 5. This chain's CDR3 is CASSLTSGSLETQYF. CDR3 bases: TGTGCCAGCAGCCTGACTAGCGGGAGCCTAGAGACCCAGTACTTC.

In regard to this clone: The limits of the CDR3 on the DNA are not certain, so only TCRdb's listed CDR3 is given. This chain connects TRBV21-1 to TRBJ1-1; the DNA was not used to check the table's D call, TRBD1. TRBV21-1 is an annotated pseudogene. Termini included, the CDR3 measures 14 amino acids. The CDR3 reads CASSFGQGNTEAFF.

The chain recombines TRBV19 with TRBJ2-5; TRBD2 matches 10 bases. This CDR3 region has 17 residues. Germline V gene lookup returns CDR1 LNHDA and CDR2 SQIVND (reference sequence). With 4 bases clipped from V and 5 bases from J, the junction kept 13 bases outside the gene matches. CDR3 sequence: CASSNWTSGGLRETQYF. The DNA of the CDR3 is TGTGCCAGTAGTAACTGGACTAGCGGAGGCCTCCGGGAGACCCAGTACTTC.

The chain couples TRBV2 to TRBJ1-5; D remains ambiguous. The CDR3 sequence is 15 residues long. Trimming pared 6 bases from V and 3 bases from J, leaving 15 bases between. CDR1 SNHLY and CDR2 FYNNEI come from the germline V gene. CDR3 DNA sequence: TGTGCCAGCAGCCCAACGGCGGGATACAATCAGCCCCAGCATTTT. Amino acid sequence: CASSPTAGYNQPQHF. Looking up the rest from reference TRBV2 and TRBJ1-5 gives the full variable domain: EPEVTQTPSHQVTQMGQEVILRCVPISNHLYFYWYRQILGQKVEFLVSFYNNEISEKSEIFDDQFSVERPDGSNFTLKIRSTKLEDSAMYFCASSPTAGYNQPQHFGDGTRLSIL.

V is TRBV6-6 and J is TRBJ2-2, with TRBD1 matching 9 bases. The germline CDR1 and CDR2 sequences are MNHNY and SVGAGI (reference sequence). This CDR3 spans 16 amino acids. Trimming at V came to 4 bases and at J to 4 bases, leaving 7 bases not matched to a gene. CDR3 sequence: CASSFNRGHVTGELFF. The DNA for the CDR3 is TGTGCCAGCAGTTTCAACAGGGGGCATGTCACCGGGGAGCTGTTTTTT.

The chain has TRBV7-2 and TRBJ2-7; possible D gene TRBD2, 6 bases. Between the trimmed V and J ends, which lost 5 bases and 1 base, there was a span of 18 bases. The CDR3 has 16 amino acids. From germline, CDR1 is SGHTA and CDR2 FQGNSA. This CDR3 is CASSETRLGRSYEQYF. Here the CDR3 DNA reads TGTGCCAGCAGCGAGACAAGACTAGGGAGGTCCTACGAGCAGTACTTC.

This sequence joins TRBV6-6 and TRBJ2-1; 13 positions match TRBD2. With 5 bases clipped from V and 8 bases from J, the junction kept 6 bases outside the gene matches. Germline V lookup: CDR1 MNHNY, CDR2 SVGAGI (reference sequence). CDR3 size: 15 residues. In DNA form, the CDR3 reads TGTGCCAGCAGTCGGACTAGCGGGAGTGAGGATGAGCAGTTCTTC. Amino acids: CASSRTSGSEDEQFF.